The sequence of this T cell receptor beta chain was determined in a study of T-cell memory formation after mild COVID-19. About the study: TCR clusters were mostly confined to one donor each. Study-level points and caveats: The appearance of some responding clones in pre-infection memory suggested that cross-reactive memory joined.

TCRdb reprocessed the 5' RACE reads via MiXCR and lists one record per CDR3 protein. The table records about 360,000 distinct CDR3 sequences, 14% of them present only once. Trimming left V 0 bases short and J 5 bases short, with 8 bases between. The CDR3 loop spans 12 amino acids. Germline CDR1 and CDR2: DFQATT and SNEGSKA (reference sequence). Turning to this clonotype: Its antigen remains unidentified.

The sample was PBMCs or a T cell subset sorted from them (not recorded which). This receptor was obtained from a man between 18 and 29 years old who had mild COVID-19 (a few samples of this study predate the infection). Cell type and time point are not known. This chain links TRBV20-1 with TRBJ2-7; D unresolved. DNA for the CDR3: TGCAGTGCTAGAGATGACACCCACGAGCAGTACGTC. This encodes CSARDDTHEQYV.